This entry concerns a single TCR beta chain. This CDR3 spans 15 amino acids. Per the germline V gene, CDR1 is SGHNT and CDR2 is YENEEA. V shed 5 bases and J shed 7 bases, with 20 bases lying between them. The data belong to a study of control samples from healthy donors and cancer patients. TCRdb's table, derived via immunoSEQ multiplex PCR, lists solely in-frame clones and lacks some. The sample lists some 110,000 clones, over 75% occurring once. The sequence was obtained from a woman in her 50s with colorectal cancer. The chain carries TRBV11-3 and TRBJ2-5; D is possibly TRBD2 (5 bases). The sequencing sample was made of PBMCs. The CDR3 nucleotides read TGTGCCAGCAGCGGGGAGAAAACGCCCTGGGCGACCCAGTACTTC. Translated: CASSGEKTPWATQYF.